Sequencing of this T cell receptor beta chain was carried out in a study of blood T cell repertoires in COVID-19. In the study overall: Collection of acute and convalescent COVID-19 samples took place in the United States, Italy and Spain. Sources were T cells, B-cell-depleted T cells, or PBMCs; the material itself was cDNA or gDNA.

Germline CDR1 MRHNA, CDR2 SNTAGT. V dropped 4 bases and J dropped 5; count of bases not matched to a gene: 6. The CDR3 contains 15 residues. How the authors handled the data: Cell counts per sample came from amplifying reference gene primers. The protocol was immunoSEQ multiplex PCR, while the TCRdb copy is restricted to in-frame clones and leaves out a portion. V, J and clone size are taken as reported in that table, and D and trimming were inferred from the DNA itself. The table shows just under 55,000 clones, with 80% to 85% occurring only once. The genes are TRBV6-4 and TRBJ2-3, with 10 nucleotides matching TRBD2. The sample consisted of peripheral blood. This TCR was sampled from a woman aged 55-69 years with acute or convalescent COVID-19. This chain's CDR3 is CASSALAGVVDTQYF. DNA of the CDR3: TGTGCCAGCAGTGCCCTAGCGGGAGTAGTAGATACGCAGTATTTT.